The 29 T cell receptor beta chains reported below all come from one sample, sequenced in a study of blood T cell repertoires in COVID-19. Some clones are missing from TCRdb's copy, which holds only in-frame ones; the method was immunoSEQ multiplex PCR. The sample holds about half a million clones, 80% to 90% seen once. The sample taken for sequencing was peripheral blood. The receptors were gathered from a human donor in a cohort sampled during active COVID-19.

The gene calls are TRBV28 and TRBJ2-2; 13 bases match TRBD2. Losses at the gene ends were 5 bases for V and 0 bases for J; bases not matched to a gene: 9. Germline CDR1 reads MDHEN; CDR2 reads SYDVKM. The CDR3 covers 19 residues. This CDR3 reads CASSRPQGLAGSNTGELFF. CDR3 nucleotide sequence: TGTGCCAGCAGTCGCCCCCAGGGACTAGCGGGATCGAACACCGGGGAGCTGTTTTTT.

This chain joins TRBV7-3 and TRBJ2-1; D possibly corresponds to TRBD2 (6 bases). This CDR3 is 16 amino acids long. Germline V lookup: CDR1 SGHTA, CDR2 FQGTGA. Between the trimmed V and J ends, which lost 4 bases and 5 bases, there was a span of 18 bases. CDR3 DNA: TGTGCCAGCAGCTCTACCCCTCCCGGGGGAAACAATGAGCAGTTCTTC. This translates into CASSSTPPGGNNEQFF.

CDR3 coding DNA: TGTGCCAGCAGCTATCGCACAGATCAAGAGACCCAGTACTTC. This sequence encodes CASSYRTDQETQYF. The rearrangement uses TRBV7-9 and TRBJ2-5, with D unresolved. Trimming removed 4 bases at V and 2 bases at J, with 11 bases between. CDR3 length equals 14 residues. Per the germline V gene, CDR1 is SEHNR and CDR2 is FQNEAQ (reference sequence).

The V call is TRBV6-6, the J call TRBJ2-2, with a weak D call TRBD1 (5 bases). This CDR3 is 14 amino acids long. Trimming shortened V by 5 bases and J by 0 bases, and 7 bases separated the two germline ends. Germline V gene data show CDR1 as MNHNY and CDR2 as SVGAGI (reference sequence). The CDR3 region is CASSRGPNTGELFF. In DNA form, the CDR3 reads TGTGCCAGCAGTAGGGGCCCGAACACCGGGGAGCTGTTTTTT.

The rearrangement joins TRBV7-3 to TRBJ2-3; TRBD2 matches at 9 bases. There are 15 residues in the CDR3. Trimming took 1 base from V and 7 from J; bases not matched to a gene: 6. Germline CDR1 is SGHTA and CDR2 is FQGTGA. CDR3: CASSLRAGGTNTQYF. DNA of the CDR3: TGTGCCAGCAGCTTAAGGGCGGGAGGGACAAATACGCAGTATTTT.

The V call is TRBV29-1, the J call TRBJ1-5; D unresolved. The CDR3 covers 13 residues. In germline, CDR1 is SQVTM, CDR2 ANQGSEA. The V gene lost 1 base and the J gene lost 10 bases, with 14 bases spanning the gap. CDR3 protein: CSVEGNGKGPQHF. As DNA, the CDR3 is TGCAGCGTTGAAGGAAACGGGAAGGGACCCCAGCATTTT.

This clone showed up just once. V gene TRBV4-1 combines with J gene TRBJ2-3; 11 nucleotides match TRBD2. V gave up 4 bases and J gave up 0 bases; unmatched junction bases: 3. The germline V gene encodes CDR1 MGHRA and CDR2 YSYEKL. The CDR3 spans 16 residues. The CDR3 coding sequence is TGCGCCAGCAGCCTCCGACTAGCGGGAAGCACAGATACGCAGTATTTT. Protein: CASSLRLAGSTDTQYF.

This sequence joins TRBV14 and TRBJ2-6; D unclear. The V gene's germline CDR1 is SGHDN and CDR2 FVKESK. The CDR3 runs to 16 residues. Trimming stripped 1 base from V and 0 bases from J, with 7 bases between. The CDR3 nucleotides read TGTGCCAGCAGCCAAGTCCGGTTCTCTGGGGCCAACGTCCTGACTTTC. This codes for CASSQVRFSGANVLTF.

This clone was seen a handful of times. The V gene is TRBV5-1, the J gene TRBJ2-1, with 9 bases that match TRBD2. Germline CDR1 is SGHRS and CDR2 is YFSETQ. This CDR3 contains 15 residues. After removal of 4 bases from V and 3 bases from J, the junction contained 5 bases not matched to a gene. The CDR3 protein is CASSPVAGDYNEQFF. In DNA form, the CDR3 reads TGCGCCAGCAGCCCGGTAGCGGGAGACTACAATGAGCAGTTCTTC.

This chain joins TRBV6-6 and TRBJ2-7, with D possibly TRBD1 on 5 matching bases. CDR1 is MNHNY and CDR2 is SVGAGI in the germline V gene (reference sequence). V was cut by 7 bases and J by 1 base, with 17 bases left in between. The CDR3 sequence is 15 residues long. For the CDR3, the DNA is TGTGCCAGCAAACCTCCGACAGCTATTTCCTACGAGCAGTACTTC. This sequence encodes CASKPPTAISYEQYF.

This clone was counted a single time. The chain recombines TRBV18 with TRBJ2-1, with 12 bases aligning to TRBD2. This CDR3 spans 19 amino acids. CDR1 and CDR2 from the germline V gene are KGHSH and LQKENI. With V trimmed by 3 bases and J by 8 bases, 17 bases remained unmatched. This chain's CDR3 is CASSPRRLETSGSQDEQFF. The CDR3 DNA reads as TGTGCCAGCTCACCGAGAAGGCTAGAGACTAGCGGGAGTCAGGATGAGCAGTTCTTC.

The chain employs TRBV7-2 and TRBJ1-4; 9 nucleotides line up with TRBD1. Germline trimming cut 5 bases from V and 5 bases from J; bases unmatched to any gene: 9. Per the germline V gene, CDR1 is SGHTA and CDR2 is FQGNSA. The CDR3 extends over 16 amino acids. CDR3 coding DNA: TGTGCCAGCAGCGGCGCCGGGACAGGGAAGAATGAAAAACTGTTTTTT. As protein: CASSGAGTGKNEKLFF. Full variable domain (missing parts from reference TRBV7-2 and TRBJ1-4): GAGVSQSPSNKVTEKGKDVELRCDPISGHTALYWYRQSLGQGLEFLIYFQGNSAPDKSGLPSDRFSAERTGGSVSTLTIQRTQQEDSAVYLCASSGAGTGKNEKLFFGSGTQLSVL.

Details on this clone: Without the conserved terminal phenylalanine or tryptophan, this CDR3 likely stems from a read error. The limits of the CDR3 on the DNA are not certain, so only TCRdb's listed CDR3 is given. The chain combines TRBV6-1 with TRBJ1-1. The CDR3 is 11 residues long, counting both termini. Germline assignment: CDR1 MNHNS and CDR2 SASEGT. CDR3: CASSERSLRVV.

The chain carries TRBV9 and TRBJ2-5, with 8 bases that match TRBD1. The length of the CDR3 is 14 residues. CDR1 and CDR2 (germline): SGDLS, YYNGEE. J was trimmed by 4 bases and V by 3 bases; bases with no gene match: 5. This chain's CDR3 is CASSGTGRRETQYF. The CDR3, as DNA: TGTGCCAGCAGCGGGACAGGGCGACGAGAGACCCAGTACTTC.

V and J are TRBV19 and TRBJ1-1, with 7 positions matching TRBD1. CDR3 length: 13 residues. V dropped 7 bases and J dropped 3; count of bases not matched to a gene: 5. Germline loops: CDR1 LNHDA, CDR2 SQIVND (reference sequence). The CDR3 DNA reads as TGTGCCAGTAACAGGGGTCCCCACACTGAAGCTTTCTTT. It yields the protein CASNRGPHTEAFF.

The chain combines TRBV5-1 with TRBJ2-3; possibly TRBD2 for D (5 bases). V was shortened by 7 bases and J by 5 bases, with 17 bases between the two germline ends. Germline V gives CDR1 SGHRS, CDR2 YFSETQ. The CDR3 spans 14 residues. The CDR3 bases are TGCGCCAGCGCCATGAGGGTGGGTGTAGATACGCAGTATTTT. Amino acids: CASAMRVGVDTQYF.

V is TRBV6-2 or TRBV6-3 and J is TRBJ2-7; 9 bases fit TRBD1. Germline-derived CDR1 and CDR2 are MNHEY and SVGEGT. V was clipped by 2 bases and J by 0 bases; unmatched bases: 5. This CDR3 is built from 16 residues. In nucleotides, the CDR3 is TGTGCCAGCAGTTACGCGGACAGGGGCAACTCCTACGAGCAGTACTTC. As protein: CASSYADRGNSYEQYF.

This clone has just one count. The chain has TRBV9 and TRBJ2-1, with 8 bases aligning to TRBD1. The CDR3 runs 16 residues. After removal of 4 bases from V and 4 bases from J, the junction contained 10 bases not matched to a gene. Germline loops: CDR1 SGDLS, CDR2 YYNGEE. For the CDR3, the DNA is TGTGCCAGCAGCCCCCGACAGGGGCCGAATTACAATGAGCAGTTCTTC. Translated: CASSPRQGPNYNEQFF.

The V and J genes are TRBV5-4 and TRBJ2-7, with TRBD2 as a possible D gene (6 bases). V was clipped by 5 bases and J by 3 bases, with 18 bases between them. This CDR3 has 15 amino acids. Germline CDR1 and CDR2: SGHNT and YYREEE (reference sequence). The CDR3 reads CASSRNPGLGYEQYF. Here the CDR3 DNA reads TGTGCCAGCAGTCGGAATCCGGGACTCGGCTACGAGCAGTACTTC.

The chain has TRBV7-2 and TRBJ2-1; the D gene is possibly TRBD2 (6 bases). V was shortened by 4 bases and J by 10 bases, with 20 bases between the two germline ends. CDR3 length: 15 amino acids. The V gene's germline CDR1 is SGHTA and CDR2 FQGNSA. DNA of the CDR3: TGTGCCAGCAGCTATGGGGGGAATTATGGCGGGGAGCAGTTCTTC. Its translation: CASSYGGNYGGEQFF.

This clone has more than one count but fewer than ten. The J gene is TRBJ1-2, the V gene TRBV3-1 (or the pseudogene TRBV3-2); D perhaps matches TRBD1 (5 bases). This CDR3 spans 14 amino acids. Germline V CDR1 and CDR2: LGHDT, YNNKEL (reference sequence). Trimming shortened V by 0 bases and J by 8 bases, and 13 bases separated the two germline ends. The CDR3 protein is CASSQEATGGGYTF. CDR3 DNA: TGTGCCAGCAGCCAAGAGGCCACAGGAGGGGGCTACACCTTC.

CDR3 sequence reads: CASHRTGWANGYTF. CDR3 bases: TGTGCCAGCCATCGGACAGGGTGGGCTAATGGCTACACCTTC. V and J are TRBV28 and TRBJ1-2; the match to TRBD1 covers 8 bases. Germline loops: CDR1 MDHEN, CDR2 SYDVKM. V dropped 8 bases and J dropped 6; count of bases not matched to a gene: 11. This CDR3 has 14 residues.

The table lists this clone with a few counts. The same CDR3 is also encoded by other DNA sequences in this sample. The chain employs TRBV6-1 and TRBJ2-1; tentative D call: TRBD2 (7 bases). CDR1 and CDR2 from the germline V gene are MNHNS and SASEGT. The CDR3 is made up of 15 amino acids. V lost 1 base to trimming and J lost 7 bases, with 14 bases between them. The chain's CDR3 is CASSEDRGGWNEQFF. The CDR3 nucleotides are TGTGCCAGCAGTGAAGATAGGGGGGGGTGGAATGAGCAGTTCTTC.

On this clone itself: Other DNA sequences of this sample code for an identical CDR3. The rearrangement uses TRBV27 and TRBJ1-2; 7 bases are shared with TRBD1. CDR3 size: 12 residues. The trim removed 5 bases at V and 5 bases at J, leaving 2 bases unmatched. Per the germline V gene, CDR1 is MNHEY and CDR2 is SMNVEV (reference sequence). The CDR3 protein is CASSPTGYGYTF. Here the CDR3 DNA reads TGTGCCAGCAGTCCGACAGGGTATGGCTACACCTTC.

This clone was seen a handful of times. This chain links TRBV28 with TRBJ2-1, with 7 bases aligning to TRBD2. V lost 6 bases, J lost 6 bases, and 8 bases stayed unmatched. CDR1 is MDHEN, CDR2 SYDVKM, per germline. This CDR3 contains 14 residues. The CDR3 region is CASRAGTTFNEQFF. Written as DNA, the CDR3 is TGTGCCAGCAGAGCCGGGACTACATTCAATGAGCAGTTCTTC.

The CDR3, as DNA: TGTGCCAGCAGTGACTCAGGCCTAGGAGGCTACACCTTC. Translating it yields CASSDSGLGGYTF. The chain joins TRBV6-4 to TRBJ1-2; D unclear. V was shortened by 0 bases and J by 8 bases, with 10 bases between the two germline ends. Germline assignment: CDR1 MRHNA and CDR2 SNTAGT. The CDR3 contains 13 residues.

This clone came up once. The chain couples TRBV6-5 to TRBJ1-1; a weak D match, TRBD1 (6 bases). CDR1 and CDR2 (germline): MNHEY, SVGAGI. There are 11 residues in the CDR3. Trimming removed 2 bases at V and 9 bases at J, with 7 bases between. The CDR3 loop reads CASSYRDKAFF. CDR3 DNA sequence: TGTGCCAGCAGTTACCGGGACAAAGCTTTCTTT.

The rearrangement uses TRBV12-3 or TRBV12-4 and TRBJ2-7; maybe TRBD2 (5 bases). The CDR3 contains 12 residues. V was pared by 6 bases and J by 12 bases, with 18 bases between. CDR3: CASSLAKTPGYF. CDR3 DNA sequence: TGTGCCAGCAGCCTAGCTAAGACCCCGGGGTACTTC.

The chain links TRBV7-2 to TRBJ1-5; possible D gene TRBD1, 5 bases. Germline lookup yields CDR1 SGHTA and CDR2 FQGNSA. CDR3 length: 15 residues. V was shortened by 4 bases and J by 0 bases, with 10 bases between the two germline ends. In DNA form, the CDR3 reads TGTGCCAGCAGCTCACGACAGACTAGCAATCAGCCCCAGCATTTT. Protein sequence: CASSSRQTSNQPQHF.